This T cell receptor beta chain comes out of a study of shared clonotypes between healthy human individuals. Study conclusions and caveats: Among non-shared clonotypes, generation probabilities were lower than among those shared by all four donors.

The V gene's germline CDR1 is MNHNS and CDR2 SASEGT. V was pared by 8 bases and J by 3 bases, with 10 bases between. The CDR3 extends over 12 amino acids. Comment on this clone: What it binds is not known.

Libraries were prepared by immunoSEQ multiplex PCR; TCRdb keeps only in-frame clonotypes and omits some of them. The profile covers about 2.3 million clones, with 85% to 95% appearing a single time and more than 0.35% taken by the ten largest. The sequenced material came from naive CD4+ T cells from PBMCs. Described subset: CD45RA+ positively selected. This sequence joins TRBV6-1 and TRBJ2-5; tentatively, D is TRBD2 (6 bases). The clonotype originates from a man younger than 35 in good health. Some clones in this sample may be carry-over from other donors' samples. CDR3 residues: CASQKREETQYF. The CDR3, as DNA: TGTGCCAGCCAAAAGCGGGAAGAGACCCAGTACTTC.